The text below deals with one T cell receptor beta chain. Clones were sequenced by immunoSEQ multiplex PCR, and TCRdb holds only the in-frame ones, with some missing. The sample carries 350,000 or so clones, 92% recorded once. The data derive from a study of blood T cell repertoires in COVID-19. The V gene end was trimmed by 1 base and the J gene end by 9 bases; junction bases not matched to a gene: 5. CDR1 and CDR2 (germline): SGHTA, FQGNSA. The CDR3 has 16 amino acids. The chain couples TRBV7-2 to TRBJ2-1, with 14 nucleotides matching TRBD2. Input material: PBMCs or T cells enriched from blood (not recorded which). This receptor was obtained from a woman in her 30s who had recovered from COVID-19. CDR3 in amino acids: CASSLGGTSGSREQFF. In DNA form, the CDR3 reads TGTGCCAGCAGCTTAGGCGGGACTAGCGGGAGCCGTGAGCAGTTCTTC.